This is a list of T cell receptor beta chains from one sample in a study of shared clonotypes between healthy human individuals. Sequencing was performed with immunoSEQ multiplex PCR; in TCRdb, only in-frame clones are kept and a portion is missing. The profile shows hundreds of thousands of clones, approximately 73% of them singletons. The material sequenced was memory CD4+ T cells sorted from blood. Every receptor here comes from a woman aged 25 to 39 in good health. The CDR3 runs from the conserved cysteine through the conserved F or W. A D gene is named only where the DNA matches it firmly. The size field is filled for only some rows; it gives once, few, many or a size class.

-,TRBV11-2,-,TRBJ2-1,TGTGCCAGCAGCTTAGATCCCCCTGGTCGGCACAATGAGCAGTTCTTC,CASSLDPPGRHNEQFF
TRBD1,TRBV6-5,-,TRBJ2-7,TGTGCCAGCAGTTTCCAGGGACAGGGGGCGTACGAGCAGTACTTC,CASSFQGQGAYEQYF
TRBD2,TRBV18,-,TRBJ2-7,TGTGCCAGCTCAAGCGGGAGTTCCTACGAGCAGTACTTC,CASSSGSSYEQYF
-,TRBV19,-,TRBJ1-5,TGTGCCAGTAGTATAGCGGGGAACAATCAGCCCCAGCATTTT,CASSIAGNNQPQHF
TRBD1,TRBV6-5,-,TRBJ2-5,TGTGCCAGCAGCAGACAGGGGGGTTCGGAGACCCAGTACTTC,CASSRQGGSETQYF
TRBD1,TRBV7-9,-,TRBJ2-7,TGTGCCAGCACTTCTGGGGACAGGGACGAGCAGTACTTC,CASTSGDRDEQYF
-,TRBV30,-,TRBJ1-3,TGTGCCTGGAGTAGGGCCGGGGTTTTTGGAAACACCATATATTTT,CAWSRAGVFGNTIYF
-,TRBV20-1,-,TRBJ2-7,TGCAGTGCTAGTGAGGGAGGAAGAAAGTACTTC,CSASEGGRKYF
TRBD2,TRBV19,-,TRBJ2-3,TGTGCCACTGGACTAGCGGGAGCTCCAGATACGCAGTATTTT,CATGLAGAPDTQYF
TRBD2,TRBV7-8,once,TRBJ2-2,TGTGCCAGCAGCTTAGCCCCCAGGGGAGCGGGAGGGGCCGGGGAGCTGTTTTTT,CASSLAPRGAGGAGELFF
-,TRBV29-1,-,TRBJ2-7,TGCAGCGTTGGCAGTTACGAGCAGTACTTC,CSVGSYEQYF
TRBD1,TRBV4-1,few,TRBJ2-2,TGCGCCAGCAGCCAAACCGGGACAGGGGTTAAAACCGGGGAGCTGTTTTTT,CASSQTGTGVKTGELFF
-,TRBV7-9,-,TRBJ1-5,TGTGCCAGCAGCCCGTCGGGGGAGGGAATCGATCAGCCCCAGCATTTT,CASSPSGEGIDQPQHF
-,TRBV4-1,once,TRBJ2-7,TGCGCCAGCAAGAAAGCCAGTGGGGACGAGCAGTACTTC,CASKKASGDEQYF
TRBD1,TRBV7-2,-,TRBJ1-5,TGTGCCAGCAGCTTAGTGGCAGGGGGTGATCAGCCCCAGCATTTT,CASSLVAGGDQPQHF
-,TRBV11-2,-,TRBJ2-7,TGTGCCAGCAGCCGTCTTAGCGACTCCTACGAGCAGTACTTC,CASSRLSDSYEQYF
-,TRBV10-1,few,TRBJ1-5,TGCGCCAGCAGTGAGGGGCCGAATCAGCCCCAGCATTTT,CASSEGPNQPQHF
-,TRBV4-2,-,TRBJ1-2,TGTGCCAGCAGCCAAGAGGTAGCAGGGAGTTTCTATGGCTACACCTTC,CASSQEVAGSFYGYTF
-,TRBV19,few,TRBJ1-1,TGTGCCAGTAGTACTCAGAGGGACACTGAAGCTTTCTTT,CASSTQRDTEAFF
TRBD1,TRBV28,-,TRBJ2-1,TGTGCCAGCAGTTCACCGGGACAGGGGGGTTACAATGAGCAGTTCTTC,CASSSPGQGGYNEQFF
-,TRBV7-9,-,TRBJ1-4,TGTGCCAGCAGCTTCCCCCGTACAGGGATTCCCAATGAAAAACTGTTTTTT,CASSFPRTGIPNEKLFF
TRBD2,TRBV18,-,TRBJ2-1,TGTGCCAGCTCACCTACCAGCGGGAGTTTCGACAATGAGCAGTTCTTC,CASSPTSGSFDNEQFF
-,TRBV28,-,TRBJ2-3,TGTGCCAGCAGTTGGTCAGGGGTGGCGTATTTT,CASSWSGVAYF
-,TRBV4-2,-,TRBJ2-1,TGTGCCAGCAGCCGTTCCTACAATGAGCAGTTCTTC,CASSRSYNEQFF
TRBD2,TRBV9,-,TRBJ2-7,TGTGCCAGCAGCGTAGGGGGTAGCGGGGGCTCCTACGAGCAGTACTTC,CASSVGGSGGSYEQYF
TRBD2,TRBV6-5,many,TRBJ2-7,TGTGCCAGTGGACTAGCGGGAGGCCACGAGCAGTACTTC,CASGLAGGHEQYF
-,TRBV6-6,-,TRBJ2-1,TGTGCCAGCAGTTCTAGCGTCTACAACTATAATGAGCAGTTCTTC,CASSSSVYNYNEQFF
-,TRBV10-2,-,TRBJ1-2,TGCGCCAGCAGTGAAGGGCAGGGTTATGGCTACACCTTC,CASSEGQGYGYTF
-,TRBV6-6,-,TRBJ2-7,TGTGCCAGCAGTTATCGGGAAACCTACGAGCAGTACTTC,CASSYRETYEQYF
-,TRBV5-1,few,TRBJ2-2,TGCGCCAGCACCAATAACCCAGGGGAAAACACCGGGGAGCTGTTTTTT,CASTNNPGENTGELFF
TRBD1,TRBV4-1,-,TRBJ1-2,TGCGCCAGCAGCCGGAGTGGGACAGTATATGGCTACACCTTC,CASSRSGTVYGYTF
-,TRBV10-2,-,TRBJ2-1,TGCGCCAGCAGTGGGGTTTACAATGAGCAGTTCTTC,CASSGVYNEQFF
-,TRBV6-5,-,TRBJ1-1,TGTGCCAGCATTGGACAGTACACTGAAGCTTTCTTT,CASIGQYTEAFF
-,TRBV6-1,many,TRBJ1-5,TGTGCCAGCAGTGCAGGTCGCCTGGAGCCCCAGCATTTT,CASSAGRLEPQHF
-,TRBV5-1,-,TRBJ2-3,TGCGCCAGCAGCTTGATTGTAGCGGCTAGCACAGATACGCAGTATTTT,CASSLIVAASTDTQYF
-,TRBV6-1,-,TRBJ1-3,TGTGCCAGCAGTGATGTGGTCTCTGGAAACACCATATATTTT,CASSDVVSGNTIYF
-,TRBV5-4,-,TRBJ1-1,TGTGCCAGCAGCTTGGTCCCTAAGGCGAACACTGAAGCTTTCTTT,CASSLVPKANTEAFF
TRBD2,TRBV30,-,TRBJ2-7,TGTGCCTGGAGGGGAGCGGGAGGCTACGAGCAGTACTTC,CAWRGAGGYEQYF
-,TRBV5-1,-,TRBJ1-2,TGCGCCAGCAGCTTGGATCCGGGTGGCTACACCTTC,CASSLDPGGYTF
-,TRBV6-5,-,TRBJ1-5,TGTGCCAGCACCTATGGGGTCGATCAGCCCCAGCATTTT,CASTYGVDQPQHF
TRBD1,TRBV5-1,-,TRBJ2-7,TGCGCCAGCAGCTTTAGCCCGGGACAGGGAGGCGAGCAGTACTTC,CASSFSPGQGGEQYF
TRBD2,TRBV27,-,TRBJ2-1,TGTGCCAGCAGTTTTGTCGGGCTAGCGGGGAGCTCCTACAATGAGCAGTTCTTC,CASSFVGLAGSSYNEQFF
TRBD1,TRBV30,many,TRBJ2-1,TGTGCCTGGAGTCCAAGGACAGGGTACAATGAGCAGTTCTTC,CAWSPRTGYNEQFF
-,TRBV20-1,-,TRBJ1-2,TGCAGTGCTCGGCAGGACTATGGCTACACCTTC,CSARQDYGYTF
TRBD1,TRBV25-1,-,TRBJ2-6,TGTGCCAGCAGTGAATCAACAGGGGGCACCTCTGGGGCCAACGTCCTGACTTTC,CASSESTGGTSGANVLTF
-,TRBV2,-,TRBJ1-5,TGTGCCAGCCGTGGTAGCAGTGGAAGAGTCAGCAATCAGCCCCAGCATTTT,CASRGSSGRVSNQPQHF
-,TRBV11-1,-,TRBJ2-7,TGTGCCAGCAGCTCCCTCCCAAGTGCCGGGGTGCAGTACTTC,CASSSLPSAGVQYF
-,TRBV11-2,-,TRBJ1-5,TGTGCCAGCAGCTTGAGGGGAGGGGACAATCAGCCCCAGCATTTT,CASSLRGGDNQPQHF
-,TRBV19,-,TRBJ1-2,TGTGCCAGTAGTACCCAACAGGGACGGGATGGCTACACCTTC,CASSTQQGRDGYTF
-,TRBV28,once,TRBJ1-2,TGTGCCAGCAGTTTACTGTTCAGGGCTGGGGGCTACACCTTC,CASSLLFRAGGYTF
TRBD1,TRBV7-9,-,TRBJ2-7,TGTGCCAGCAGCCCCACAGGGGACGAGCAGTACTTC,CASSPTGDEQYF
TRBD1,TRBV5-1,-,TRBJ2-3,TGCGCCAGCAGCTTGGCGACAGGGGAGGCAGATACGCAGTATTTT,CASSLATGEADTQYF
TRBD1,TRBV28,-,TRBJ1-2,TGTGCCAGCAGTTTAAGACAGGGGTATGGCTACACCTTC,CASSLRQGYGYTF
-,TRBV6-5,once,TRBJ2-7,TGTGCCAGCAGCCGTCTACAACAGGGCGACGAGCAGTACTTC,CASSRLQQGDEQYF
-,TRBV7-2,-,TRBJ2-7,TGTGCCAGCAGCTTAGCGGGGACACAGGGTTCCTACGAGCAGTACTTC,CASSLAGTQGSYEQYF
TRBD2,TRBV7-9,-,TRBJ2-4,TGTGCCAGCAGCATCGGACTAGCGGGAGACGGGAACATTCAGTACTTC,CASSIGLAGDGNIQYF
-,TRBV9,-,TRBJ2-7,TGTGCCAGCAGCGTAGGAATCGGGAGCGACTCCTACGAGCAGTACTTC,CASSVGIGSDSYEQYF